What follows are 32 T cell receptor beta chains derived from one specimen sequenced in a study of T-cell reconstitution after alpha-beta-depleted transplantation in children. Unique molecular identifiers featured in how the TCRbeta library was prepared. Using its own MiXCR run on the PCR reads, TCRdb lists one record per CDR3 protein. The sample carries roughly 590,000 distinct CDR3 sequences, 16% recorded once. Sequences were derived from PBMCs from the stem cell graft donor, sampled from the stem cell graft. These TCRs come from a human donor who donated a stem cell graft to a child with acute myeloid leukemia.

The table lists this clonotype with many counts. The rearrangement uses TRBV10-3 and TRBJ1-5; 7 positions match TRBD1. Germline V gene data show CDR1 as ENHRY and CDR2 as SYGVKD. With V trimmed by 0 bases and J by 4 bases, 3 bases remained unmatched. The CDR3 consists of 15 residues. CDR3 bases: TGTGCCATCAGTGAGTCTCCAGGGGGAAATCAGCCCCAGCATTTT. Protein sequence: CAISESPGGNQPQHF.

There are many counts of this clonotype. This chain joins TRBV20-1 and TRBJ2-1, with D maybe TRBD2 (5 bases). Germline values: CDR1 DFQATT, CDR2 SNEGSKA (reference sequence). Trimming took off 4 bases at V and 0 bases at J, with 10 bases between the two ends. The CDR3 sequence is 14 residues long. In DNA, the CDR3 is TGCAGTGCTAATGAGCGGATCTCCTACAATGAGCAGTTCTTC. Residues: CSANERISYNEQFF.

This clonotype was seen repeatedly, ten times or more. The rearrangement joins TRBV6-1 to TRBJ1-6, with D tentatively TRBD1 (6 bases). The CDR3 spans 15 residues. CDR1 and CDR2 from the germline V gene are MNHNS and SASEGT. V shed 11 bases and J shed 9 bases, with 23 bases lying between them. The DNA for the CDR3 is TGTGCCTCCACAGAGGGGGTAGGGATTTTTTCACCCCTCCACTTT. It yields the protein CASTEGVGIFSPLHF.

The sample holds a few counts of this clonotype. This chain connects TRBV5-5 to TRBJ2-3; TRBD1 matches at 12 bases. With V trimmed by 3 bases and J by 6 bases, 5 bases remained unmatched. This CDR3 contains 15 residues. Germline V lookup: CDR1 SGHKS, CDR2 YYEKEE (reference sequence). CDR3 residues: CASSSGTGGYDTQYF. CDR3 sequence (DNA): TGTGCCAGCAGCTCTGGGACAGGGGGCTACGATACGCAGTATTTT.

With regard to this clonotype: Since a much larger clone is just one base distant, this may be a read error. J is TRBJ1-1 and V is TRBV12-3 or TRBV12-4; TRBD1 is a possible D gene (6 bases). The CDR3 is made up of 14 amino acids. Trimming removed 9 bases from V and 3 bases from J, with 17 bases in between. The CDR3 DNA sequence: TGTGCCAGAAGCCCAACAGGGACCTACACTGAAGCTTTCTTT. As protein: CARSPTGTYTEAFF.

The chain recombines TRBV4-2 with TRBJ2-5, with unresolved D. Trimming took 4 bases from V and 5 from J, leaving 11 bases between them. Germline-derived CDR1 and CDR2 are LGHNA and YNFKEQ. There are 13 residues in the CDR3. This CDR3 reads CASSPDLLETQYF. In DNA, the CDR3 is TGTGCCAGCAGCCCTGACCTCCTCGAGACCCAGTACTTC.

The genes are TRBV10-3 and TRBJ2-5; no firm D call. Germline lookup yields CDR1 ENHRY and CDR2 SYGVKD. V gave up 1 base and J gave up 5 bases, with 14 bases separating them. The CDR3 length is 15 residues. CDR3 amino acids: CAISEYGRPEETQYF. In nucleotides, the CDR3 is TGTGCCATCAGTGAGTATGGGCGACCAGAGGAGACCCAGTACTTC.

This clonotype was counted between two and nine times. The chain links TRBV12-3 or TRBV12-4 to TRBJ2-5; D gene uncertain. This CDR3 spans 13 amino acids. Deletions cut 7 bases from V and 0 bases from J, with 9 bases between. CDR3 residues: CASTRRYQETQYF. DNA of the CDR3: TGTGCCAGCACTCGACGGTACCAAGAGACCCAGTACTTC.

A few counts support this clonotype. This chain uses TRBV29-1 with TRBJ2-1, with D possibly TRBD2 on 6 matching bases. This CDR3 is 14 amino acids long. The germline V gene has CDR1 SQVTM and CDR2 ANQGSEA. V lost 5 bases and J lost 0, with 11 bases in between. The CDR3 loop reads CSVFRGTSYNEQFF. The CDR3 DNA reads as TGCAGCGTTTTCCGGGGGACCTCCTACAATGAGCAGTTCTTC.

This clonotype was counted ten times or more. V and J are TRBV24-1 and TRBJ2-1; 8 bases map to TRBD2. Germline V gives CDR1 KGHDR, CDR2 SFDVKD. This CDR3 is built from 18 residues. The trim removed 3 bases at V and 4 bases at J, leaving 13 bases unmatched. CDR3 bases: TGTGCCACCAGTGATGGGGGTAGCGGGATCCCGAAGTACAATGAGCAGTTCTTC. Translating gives CATSDGGSGIPKYNEQFF.

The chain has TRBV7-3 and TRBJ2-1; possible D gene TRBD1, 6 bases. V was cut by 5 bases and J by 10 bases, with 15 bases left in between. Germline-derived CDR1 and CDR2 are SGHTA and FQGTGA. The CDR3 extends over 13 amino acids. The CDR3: CASSPRGPREQFF. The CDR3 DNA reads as TGTGCCAGCAGCCCCAGGGGCCCGAGAGAGCAGTTCTTC.

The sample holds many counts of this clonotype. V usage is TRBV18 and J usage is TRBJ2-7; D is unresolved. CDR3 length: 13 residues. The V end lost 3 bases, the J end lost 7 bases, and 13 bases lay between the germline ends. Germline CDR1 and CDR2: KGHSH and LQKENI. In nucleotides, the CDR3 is TGTGCCAGCTCACCCTCGTCCCCTGGTGAGCAGTACGTC. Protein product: CASSPSSPGEQYV.

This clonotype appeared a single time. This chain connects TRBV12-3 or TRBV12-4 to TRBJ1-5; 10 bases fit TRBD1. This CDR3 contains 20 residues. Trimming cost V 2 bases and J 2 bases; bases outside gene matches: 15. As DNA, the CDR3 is TGTGCCAGCAGTTTAAAAGGGACAGGGGATTGGGGTCTCGGCAATCAGCCCCAGCATTTT. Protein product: CASSLKGTGDWGLGNQPQHF.

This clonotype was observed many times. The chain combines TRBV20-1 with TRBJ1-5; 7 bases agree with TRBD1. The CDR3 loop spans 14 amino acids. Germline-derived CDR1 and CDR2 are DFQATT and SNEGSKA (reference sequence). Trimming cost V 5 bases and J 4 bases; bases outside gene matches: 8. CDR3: CSAPTGTVNQPQHF. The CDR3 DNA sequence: TGCAGTGCTCCTACCGGGACAGTGAATCAGCCCCAGCATTTT.

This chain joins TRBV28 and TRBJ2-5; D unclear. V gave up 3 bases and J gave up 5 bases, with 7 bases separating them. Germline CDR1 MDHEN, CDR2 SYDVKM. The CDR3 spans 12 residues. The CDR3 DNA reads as TGTGCCAGCAGTTTTTTGAGGGAGACCCAGTACTTC. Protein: CASSFLRETQYF.

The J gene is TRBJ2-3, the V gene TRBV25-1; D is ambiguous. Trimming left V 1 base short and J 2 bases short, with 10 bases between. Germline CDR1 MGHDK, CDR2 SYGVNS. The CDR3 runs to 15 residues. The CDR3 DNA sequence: TGTGCCAGCAGTGAATTGGCGAAGCCCACAGATACGCAGTATTTT. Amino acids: CASSELAKPTDTQYF.

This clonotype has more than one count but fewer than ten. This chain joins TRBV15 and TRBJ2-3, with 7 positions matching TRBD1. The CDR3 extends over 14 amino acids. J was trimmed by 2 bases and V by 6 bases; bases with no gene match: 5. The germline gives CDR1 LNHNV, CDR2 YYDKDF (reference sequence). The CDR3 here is CATSGDSPTDTQYF. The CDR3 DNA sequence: TGTGCCACCAGTGGGGACAGTCCCACAGATACGCAGTATTTT.

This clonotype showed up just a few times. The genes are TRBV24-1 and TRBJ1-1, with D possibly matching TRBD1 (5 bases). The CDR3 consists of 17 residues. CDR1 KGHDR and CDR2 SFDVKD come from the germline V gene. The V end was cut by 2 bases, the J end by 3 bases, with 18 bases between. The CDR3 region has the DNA TGTGCCACCAGTGATTCGGGGGGAAGCGGGTCGGACACTGAAGCTTTCTTT. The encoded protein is CATSDSGGSGSDTEAFF.

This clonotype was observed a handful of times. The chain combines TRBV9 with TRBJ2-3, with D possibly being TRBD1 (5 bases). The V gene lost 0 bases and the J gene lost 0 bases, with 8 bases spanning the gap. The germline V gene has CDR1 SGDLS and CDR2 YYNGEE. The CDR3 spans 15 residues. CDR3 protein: CASSVVGRSTDTQYF. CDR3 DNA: TGTGCCAGCAGCGTAGTGGGGCGGAGCACAGATACGCAGTATTTT.

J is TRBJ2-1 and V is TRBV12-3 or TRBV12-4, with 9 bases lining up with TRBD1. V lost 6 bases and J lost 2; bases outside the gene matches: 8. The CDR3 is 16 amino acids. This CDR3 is CASRGTGKVAYNEQFF. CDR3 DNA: TGTGCCAGCAGGGGGACAGGGAAAGTCGCCTACAATGAGCAGTTCTTC.

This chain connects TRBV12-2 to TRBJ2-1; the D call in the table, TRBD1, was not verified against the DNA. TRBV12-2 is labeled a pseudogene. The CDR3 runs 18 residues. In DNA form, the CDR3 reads TGTGCAAGTCGCTTCGAGTACAGGGGGCGGATGGGTCACAATGAGCAGTTCTTC. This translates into CASRFEYRGRMGHNEQFF.

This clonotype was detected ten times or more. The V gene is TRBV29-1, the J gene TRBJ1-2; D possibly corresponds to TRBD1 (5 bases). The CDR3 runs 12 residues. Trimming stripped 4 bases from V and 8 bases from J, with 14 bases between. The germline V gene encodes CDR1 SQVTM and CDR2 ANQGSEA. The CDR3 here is CSVGDRSIGYTF. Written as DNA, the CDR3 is TGCAGCGTTGGAGACAGATCTATCGGCTACACCTTC.

The CDR3 nucleotides read TGTGCCAGCAGTTACCTGGAGGGGGACATTCAGTACTTC. This sequence encodes CASSYLEGDIQYF. The chain combines TRBV6-6 with TRBJ2-4; D tentatively reads TRBD1 or TRBD2 (6 bases each). The CDR3 has 13 amino acids. Between the trimmed V and J ends, which lost 2 bases and 8 bases, there was a span of 10 bases. Germline CDR1 MNHNY, CDR2 SVGAGI (reference sequence).

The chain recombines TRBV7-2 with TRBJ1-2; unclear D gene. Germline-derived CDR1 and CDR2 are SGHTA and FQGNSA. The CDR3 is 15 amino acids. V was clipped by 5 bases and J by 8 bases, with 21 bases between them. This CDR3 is CASSRGAAGMWGYTF. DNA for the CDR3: TGTGCCAGCAGCCGGGGAGCGGCTGGGATGTGGGGCTACACCTTC.

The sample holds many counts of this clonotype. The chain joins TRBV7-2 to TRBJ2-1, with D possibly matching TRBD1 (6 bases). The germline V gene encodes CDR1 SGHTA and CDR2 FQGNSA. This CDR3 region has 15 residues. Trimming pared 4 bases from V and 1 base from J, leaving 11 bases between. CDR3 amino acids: CASSSGVGSYNEQFF. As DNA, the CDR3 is TGTGCCAGCAGCTCAGGGGTAGGGTCCTACAATGAGCAGTTCTTC.

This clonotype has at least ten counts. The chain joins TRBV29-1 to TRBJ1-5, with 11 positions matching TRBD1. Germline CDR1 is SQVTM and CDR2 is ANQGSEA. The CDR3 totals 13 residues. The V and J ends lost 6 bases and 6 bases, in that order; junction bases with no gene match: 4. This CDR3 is CSVWTGGIQPQHF. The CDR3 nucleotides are TGCAGCGTGTGGACAGGGGGCATTCAGCCCCAGCATTTT.

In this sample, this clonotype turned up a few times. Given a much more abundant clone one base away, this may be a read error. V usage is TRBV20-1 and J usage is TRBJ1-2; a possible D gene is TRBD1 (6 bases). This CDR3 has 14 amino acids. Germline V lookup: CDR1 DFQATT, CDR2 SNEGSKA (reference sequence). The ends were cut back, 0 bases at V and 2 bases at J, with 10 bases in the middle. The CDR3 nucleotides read TGCAGTGCTAGAGAGGGACATCTAAACTATGGCTACACCTTC. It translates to CSAREGHLNYGYTF.

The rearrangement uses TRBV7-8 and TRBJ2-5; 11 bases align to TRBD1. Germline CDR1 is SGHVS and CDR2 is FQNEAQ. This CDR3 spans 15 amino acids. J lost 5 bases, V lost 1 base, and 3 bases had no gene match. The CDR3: CASSLEGQGGETQYF. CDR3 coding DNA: TGTGCCAGCAGCTTAGAGGGACAGGGGGGGGAGACCCAGTACTTC.

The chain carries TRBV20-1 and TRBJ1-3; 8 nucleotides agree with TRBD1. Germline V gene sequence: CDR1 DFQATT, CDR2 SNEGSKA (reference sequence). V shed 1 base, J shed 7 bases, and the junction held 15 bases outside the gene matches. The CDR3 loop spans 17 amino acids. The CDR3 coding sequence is TGCAGTGCTAGAGGTAACGGACAGGGAGCTATCGGCAACACCATATATTTT. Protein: CSARGNGQGAIGNTIYF.

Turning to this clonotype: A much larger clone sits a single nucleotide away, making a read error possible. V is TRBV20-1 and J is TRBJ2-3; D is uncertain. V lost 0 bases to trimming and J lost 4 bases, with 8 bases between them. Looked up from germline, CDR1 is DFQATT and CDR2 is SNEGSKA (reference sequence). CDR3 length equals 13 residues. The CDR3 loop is CSAREGSADTQYF. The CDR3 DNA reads TGCAGTGCTAGAGAGGGTTCGGCAGATACGCAGTATTTT.

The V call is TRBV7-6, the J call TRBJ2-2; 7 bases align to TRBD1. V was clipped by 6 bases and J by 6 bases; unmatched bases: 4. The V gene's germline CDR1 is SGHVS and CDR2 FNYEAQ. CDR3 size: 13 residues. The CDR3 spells CASRDRVPGELFF. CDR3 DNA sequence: TGTGCCAGCAGAGACAGGGTCCCCGGGGAGCTGTTTTTT.

The CDR3 protein is CASSLNGGVRYF. The CDR3, as DNA: TGTGCCAGCAGCTTGAACGGGGGGGTTCGGTACTTC. The chain is built from TRBV7-2 and TRBJ2-7; 8 bases fit TRBD2. Per the germline V gene, CDR1 is SGHTA and CDR2 is FQGNSA. With 3 bases clipped from V and 12 bases from J, the junction kept 7 bases outside the gene matches. There are 12 residues in the CDR3.